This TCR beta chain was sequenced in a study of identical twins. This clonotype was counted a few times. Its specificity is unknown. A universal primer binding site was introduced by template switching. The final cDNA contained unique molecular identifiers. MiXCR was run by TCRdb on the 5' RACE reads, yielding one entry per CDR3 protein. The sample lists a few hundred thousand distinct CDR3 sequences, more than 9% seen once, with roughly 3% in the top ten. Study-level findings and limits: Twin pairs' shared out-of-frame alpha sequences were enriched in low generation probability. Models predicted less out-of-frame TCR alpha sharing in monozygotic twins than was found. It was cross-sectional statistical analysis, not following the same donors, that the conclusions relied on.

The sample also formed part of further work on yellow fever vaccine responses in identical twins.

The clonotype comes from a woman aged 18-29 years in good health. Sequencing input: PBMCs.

The CDR3 here is CASSSAGIPSTDTQYF. CDR3 in DNA: TGTGCCAGCAGTTCGGCAGGAATCCCAAGCACAGATACGCAGTATTTT. The rearrangement joins TRBV7-2 to TRBJ2-3, with D unresolved. Germline V gene data show CDR1 as SGHTA and CDR2 as FQGNSA. This CDR3 is 16 amino acids long. The V end was cut by 6 bases, the J end by 0 bases, with 16 bases between.